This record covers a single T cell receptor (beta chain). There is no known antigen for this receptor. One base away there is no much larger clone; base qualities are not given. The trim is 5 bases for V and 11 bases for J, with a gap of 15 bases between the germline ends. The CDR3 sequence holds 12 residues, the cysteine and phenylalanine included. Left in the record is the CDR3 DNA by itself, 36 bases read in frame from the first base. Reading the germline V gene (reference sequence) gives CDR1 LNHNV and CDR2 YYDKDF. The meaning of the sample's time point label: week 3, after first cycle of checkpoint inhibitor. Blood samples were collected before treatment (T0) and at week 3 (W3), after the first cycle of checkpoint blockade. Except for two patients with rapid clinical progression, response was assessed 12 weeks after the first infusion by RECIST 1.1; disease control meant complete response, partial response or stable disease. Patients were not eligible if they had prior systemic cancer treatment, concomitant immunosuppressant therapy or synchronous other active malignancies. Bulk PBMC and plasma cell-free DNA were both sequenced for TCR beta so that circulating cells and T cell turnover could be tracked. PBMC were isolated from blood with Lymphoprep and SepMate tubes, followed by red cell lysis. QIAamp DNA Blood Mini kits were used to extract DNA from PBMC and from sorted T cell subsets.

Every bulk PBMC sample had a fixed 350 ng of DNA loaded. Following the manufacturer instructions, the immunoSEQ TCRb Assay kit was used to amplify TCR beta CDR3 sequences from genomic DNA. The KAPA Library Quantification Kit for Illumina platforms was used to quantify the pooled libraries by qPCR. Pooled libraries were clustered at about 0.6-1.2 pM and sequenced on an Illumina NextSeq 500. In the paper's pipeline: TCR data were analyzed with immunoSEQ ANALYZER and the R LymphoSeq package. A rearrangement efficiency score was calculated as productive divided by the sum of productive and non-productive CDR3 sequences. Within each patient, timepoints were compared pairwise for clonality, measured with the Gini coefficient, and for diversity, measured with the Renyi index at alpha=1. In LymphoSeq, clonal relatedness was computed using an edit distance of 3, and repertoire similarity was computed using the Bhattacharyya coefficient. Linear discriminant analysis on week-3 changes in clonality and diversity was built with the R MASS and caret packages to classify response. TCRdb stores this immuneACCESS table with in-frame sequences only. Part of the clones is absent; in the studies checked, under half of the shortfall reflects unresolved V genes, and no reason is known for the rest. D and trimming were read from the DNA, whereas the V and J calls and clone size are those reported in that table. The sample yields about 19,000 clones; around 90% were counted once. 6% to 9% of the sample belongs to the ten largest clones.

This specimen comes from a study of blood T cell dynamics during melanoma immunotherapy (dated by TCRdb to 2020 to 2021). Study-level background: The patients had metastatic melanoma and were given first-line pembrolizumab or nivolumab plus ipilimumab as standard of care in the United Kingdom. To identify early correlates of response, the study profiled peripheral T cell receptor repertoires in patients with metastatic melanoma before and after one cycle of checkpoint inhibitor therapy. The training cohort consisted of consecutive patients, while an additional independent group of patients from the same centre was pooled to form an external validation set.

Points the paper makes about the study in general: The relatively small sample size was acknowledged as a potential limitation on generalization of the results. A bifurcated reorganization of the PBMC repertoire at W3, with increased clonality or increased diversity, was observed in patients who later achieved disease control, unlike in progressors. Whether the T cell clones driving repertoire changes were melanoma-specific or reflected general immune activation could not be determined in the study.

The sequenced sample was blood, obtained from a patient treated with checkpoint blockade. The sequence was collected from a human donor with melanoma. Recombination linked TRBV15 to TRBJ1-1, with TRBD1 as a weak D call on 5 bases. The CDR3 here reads CATSQGPARAFF. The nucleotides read TGTGCCACCAGCCAGGGCCCCGCTAGGGCTTTCTTT.